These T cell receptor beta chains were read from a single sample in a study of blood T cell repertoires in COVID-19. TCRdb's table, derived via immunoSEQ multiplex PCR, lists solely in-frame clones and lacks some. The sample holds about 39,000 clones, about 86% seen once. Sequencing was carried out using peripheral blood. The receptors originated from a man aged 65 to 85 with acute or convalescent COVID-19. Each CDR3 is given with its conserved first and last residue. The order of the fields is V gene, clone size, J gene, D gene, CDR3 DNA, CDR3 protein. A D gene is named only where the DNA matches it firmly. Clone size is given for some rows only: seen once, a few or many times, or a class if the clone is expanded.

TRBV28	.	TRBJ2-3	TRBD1	TGTGCCAGCAGTCCAGGGACAGGGACAGATACGCAGTATTTT	CASSPGTGTDTQYF
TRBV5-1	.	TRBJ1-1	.	TGCGCCAGCAGCTTAAATGGGCATATGAACACTGAAGCTTTCTTT	CASSLNGHMNTEAFF
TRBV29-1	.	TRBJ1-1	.	TGCAGCGCCAGGACCCTCACGGGGAGCACTGAAGCTTTCTTT	CSARTLTGSTEAFF
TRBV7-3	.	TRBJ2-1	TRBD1	TGTGCCAGCAGCCCCCAGGGGGCGGGTGAGCAGTTCTTC	CASSPQGAGEQFF
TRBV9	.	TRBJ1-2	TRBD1	TGTGCCAGCAGCGTCGGGGGTACAGGGGTAAAGGTTGGCTACACCTTC	CASSVGGTGVKVGYTF
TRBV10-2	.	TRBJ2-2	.	TGCGCCAGCAGTGACTCTAGGAGGGACACCGGGGAGCTGTTTTTT	CASSDSRRDTGELFF
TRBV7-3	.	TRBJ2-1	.	TGTGCCAGCAGCTTGAGTGCGCTCCACAATGAGCAGTTCTTC	CASSLSALHNEQFF
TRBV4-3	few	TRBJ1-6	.	TGCGCCAGCAGCCAAGATGCAGGGGCTCGTTCACCCCTCCACTTT	CASSQDAGARSPLHF
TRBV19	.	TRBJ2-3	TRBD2	TGTGCCAGTAGTATAGAACTTAACGGGGGGGATACGCAGTATTTT	CASSIELNGGDTQYF
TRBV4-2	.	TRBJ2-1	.	TGTGCCAGCAGCCAAGATGAGCGGACTAACAATGAGCAGTTCTTC	CASSQDERTNNEQFF
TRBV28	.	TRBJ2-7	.	TGTGCCAGCGCGGCGGGAACCTACGAGCAGTACTTC	CASAAGTYEQYF
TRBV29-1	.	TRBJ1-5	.	TGCAGCGCCCGGGGGGACAGCAATCAGCCCCAGCATTTT	CSARGDSNQPQHF
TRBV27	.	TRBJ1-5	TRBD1	TGTGCCAGCAGTTTGGGACAGCGCGACCAGCCCCAGCATTTT	CASSLGQRDQPQHF
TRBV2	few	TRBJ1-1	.	TGTGCCAGCAGTAGCCGGGTGGCGAGCCGGACTGAAGCTTTCTTT	CASSSRVASRTEAFF
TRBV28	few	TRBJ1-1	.	TGTGCCAGCACCCCGGCGGGGAGAGTACTAGAGGCTTTCTTT	CASTPAGRVLEAFF
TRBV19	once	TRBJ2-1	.	TGTGCCAGTAGTTCCAGAAGGGGTCCTTACAATGAGCAGTTCTTC	CASSSRRGPYNEQFF
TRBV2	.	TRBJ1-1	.	TGTGCCAGCAGTGGAAAGACGAGTCGGGGCACTGAAGCTTTCTTT	CASSGKTSRGTEAFF
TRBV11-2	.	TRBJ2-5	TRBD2	TGTGCCAGCAGCTTAGAACCCGAGACTAGCGGGGGCCATCTTCCAGAGACCCAGTACTTC	CASSLEPETSGGHLPETQYF
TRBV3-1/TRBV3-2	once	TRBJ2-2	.	TGTGCCAGCAGAGTTAGGGGTAACGCGAACACCGGGGAGCTGTTTTTT	CASRVRGNANTGELFF
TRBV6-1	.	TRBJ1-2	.	TGTGCCAGCAGTGAAAGTCGGTCTAACTATGGCTACACCTTC	CASSESRSNYGYTF
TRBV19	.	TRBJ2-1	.	TGTGCCAGTAGTACCAGACTGTCACTTAAGAATGAGCAGTTCTTC	CASSTRLSLKNEQFF
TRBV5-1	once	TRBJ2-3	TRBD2	TGCGCCAGCAGCTTGGGCTCTCTAGCGGGGGGCCCTTACACAGATACGCAGTATTTT	CASSLGSLAGGPYTDTQYF
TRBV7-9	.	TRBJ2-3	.	TGTGCCAGCAGCCTCCGTCTCGATACGCAGTATTTT	CASSLRLDTQYF
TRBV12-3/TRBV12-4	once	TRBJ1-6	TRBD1	TGTGCCACCAATACAGGGGGGGGGTCACCCCTCCACTTT	CATNTGGGSPLHF
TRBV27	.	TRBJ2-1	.	TGTGCCAGCAGTTCTCTCGACTCCCTTAATGAGCAGTTCTTC	CASSSLDSLNEQFF
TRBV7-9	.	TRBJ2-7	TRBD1	TGTGCCAGCAGCTTAAGGGGACAGGCCTACGAGCAGTACTTC	CASSLRGQAYEQYF
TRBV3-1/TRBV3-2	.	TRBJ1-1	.	TGTGCCAGCAGCCCGGAGGGGTCGTACACTGAAGCTTTCTTT	CASSPEGSYTEAFF
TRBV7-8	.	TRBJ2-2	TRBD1	TGTGCCAGCAGCTCGACAGGGTCCCAGACCGGGGAGCTGTTTTTT	CASSSTGSQTGELFF
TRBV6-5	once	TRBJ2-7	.	TGTGCCAGCAGTCGGCGGGGGCCCTACGAGCAGTACTTC	CASSRRGPYEQYF
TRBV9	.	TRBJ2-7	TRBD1	TGTGCCAGCAGCGTCCACACAGGGGGCCTAAACGAGCAGTACTTC	CASSVHTGGLNEQYF
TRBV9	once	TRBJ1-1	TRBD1	TGTGCCAGCAGCCCGTATTTGGGGACAGGGGGCACTGAAGCTTTCTTT	CASSPYLGTGGTEAFF
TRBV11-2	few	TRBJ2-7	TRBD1	TGTGCCACCGTTGGACAGGGCCAGCAGTACTTC	CATVGQGQQYF
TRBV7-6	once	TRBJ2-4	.	TGTGCCAGCAGCTCCAGTCGAGGGCCAGTGGACATTCAGTACTTC	CASSSSRGPVDIQYF
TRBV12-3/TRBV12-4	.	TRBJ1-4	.	TGTGCCAGCTCCCCAGGGATGAATGAAAAACTGTTTTTT	CASSPGMNEKLFF
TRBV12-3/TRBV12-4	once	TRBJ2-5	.	TGTGCCAGCAGTTTAATTCAGGGCGAGACCCAGTACTTC	CASSLIQGETQYF
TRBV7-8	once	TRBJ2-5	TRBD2	TGTGCCAGCAGCCAGAGCGGGAAAGAGACCCAGTACTTC	CASSQSGKETQYF
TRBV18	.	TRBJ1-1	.	TGTGCCAGCTCATCATCAGGGGAGCACACTGAAGCTTTCTTT	CASSSSGEHTEAFF
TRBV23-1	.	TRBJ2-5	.	TGCGCCAGCAGTCAATCGATGACAGCATGCGTTTTCCAAGAGACCCAGTACTTC	CASSQSMTACVFQETQYF
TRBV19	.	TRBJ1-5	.	TGTGCCAGTAGTATGGCCAGGGACAAGTATCAGCCCCAGCATTTT	CASSMARDKYQPQHF
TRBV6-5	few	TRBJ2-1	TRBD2	TGTGCCAGCAGTTTGCTAGCGGATTCCTACAATGAGCAGTTCTTC	CASSLLADSYNEQFF
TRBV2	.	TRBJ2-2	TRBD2	TGTGCCAGCAGTGCTAGCGGGGGGAAGAACACCGGGGAGCTGTTTTTT	CASSASGGKNTGELFF
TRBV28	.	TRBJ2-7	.	TGTGCCAGCAGTGTCCCGGGGGATAGCTACGAGCAGTACTTC	CASSVPGDSYEQYF
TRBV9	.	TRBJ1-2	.	TGTGCCAGCAGCCCCAGCAGGGTGATCTATGGCTACACCTTC	CASSPSRVIYGYTF
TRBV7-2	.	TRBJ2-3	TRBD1	TGTGCCAGCAGCATAACACGACAGGGGGCGAGCACAGATACGCAGTATTTT	CASSITRQGASTDTQYF
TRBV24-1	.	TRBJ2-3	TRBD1	TGTGCCACCAGTGCTCAGGACAGGGGCACAGATACGCAGTATTTT	CATSAQDRGTDTQYF
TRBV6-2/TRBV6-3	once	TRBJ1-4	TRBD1	TGTGCCAGCAGTGATCGGACAGGGGAGACTGAAAAACTGTTTTTT	CASSDRTGETEKLFF